This passage covers 25 T cell receptor beta chains from one sample sequenced in a study of regulatory T cells in long-lasting Graves disease. Specified time point: persistent/refractory GD, antithyroid drugs over 5 years with positive TRAb. PBMC-extracted RNA yielded the TCR library. CDR3 regions were amplified by Arm-PCR using iRepertoire HTBI primers to build TCR beta libraries. TCRdb re-derived calls from the multiplex PCR reads in MiXCR, one entry per CDR3 protein. The table records around 430,000 distinct CDR3 sequences, roughly 22% of them present only once. This specimen was peripheral blood mononuclear cells (PBMCs), taken when the disease was refractory, from a patient treated with antithyroid drugs. The receptor set was obtained from a female donor with Graves disease.

This clonotype was detected a few times. The chain is built from TRBV3-1 and TRBJ2-2; tentatively, D is TRBD2 (6 bases). CDR3 length equals 17 residues. The V end was cut by 0 bases, the J end by 0 bases, with 11 bases between. From germline, CDR1 is LGHDT and CDR2 YNNKEL (reference sequence). CDR3 residues: CASSQEVLAANTGELFF. The CDR3 DNA reads TGTGCCAGCAGCCAAGAAGTACTAGCCGCGAACACCGGGGAGCTGTTTTTT.

The chain employs TRBV6-1 and TRBJ1-2, with a possible D match to TRBD1 (5 bases). This CDR3 contains 17 residues. Trimming removed 5 bases from V and 4 bases from J, with 23 bases in between. Germline lookup yields CDR1 MNHNS and CDR2 SASEGT. The CDR3: CASSLHIEGAQSYGYTF. The CDR3 region has the DNA TGTGCCAGCAGTCTCCACATCGAAGGGGCTCAAAGCTATGGCTACACCTTC.

In its sample, this clonotype was seen a few times. CDR3 bases: TGTGCCAGCAGTGACTCCGAGTGGGCTGAAGCTTTCTTT. As protein: CASSDSEWAEAFF. The V gene is TRBV6-4, the J gene TRBJ1-1, with D unclear. Germline-derived CDR1 and CDR2 are MRHNA and SNTAGT. Trimming removed 0 bases at V and 6 bases at J, with 8 bases between. The CDR3 is made up of 13 amino acids.

At least ten counts were recorded for this clonotype. The genes are TRBV28 and TRBJ1-1; a weak D match, TRBD1 (6 bases). Germline values: CDR1 MDHEN, CDR2 SYDVKM. This CDR3 spans 17 amino acids. Trimming left V 3 bases short and J 0 bases short, with 17 bases between. The chain's CDR3 is CASSLVGGAGVNTEAFF. The CDR3, as DNA: TGTGCCAGCAGTTTGGTAGGGGGGGCAGGTGTGAACACTGAAGCTTTCTTT.

The chain couples TRBV6-1 to TRBJ2-2; tentatively, D is TRBD1 (5 bases). The CDR3 consists of 15 residues. Germline-derived CDR1 and CDR2 are MNHNS and SASEGT. Trimming took off 6 bases at V and 3 bases at J, with 14 bases between the two ends. In nucleotides, the CDR3 is TGTGCCAGCAGACCCAGGGTTAGAGACACCGGGGAGCTGTTTTTT. This gives the protein CASRPRVRDTGELFF.

This clonotype was recorded many times. This CDR3 reads CAISLGGRNTEAFF. In DNA, the CDR3 is TGTGCCATATCCCTAGGGGGGAGGAACACTGAAGCTTTCTTT. This chain links TRBV10-3 with TRBJ1-1; D may be TRBD1 (6 bases). Trimming removed 9 bases at V and 1 base at J, with 15 bases between. The CDR3 covers 14 residues. The germline gives CDR1 ENHRY, CDR2 SYGVKD.

The sample holds many counts of this clonotype. DNA for the CDR3: TGTGCCAGCAGCCACAGGGGGAACACTGAAGCTTTCTTT. It codes for CASSHRGNTEAFF. V is TRBV19 and J is TRBJ1-1; 7 bases line up with TRBD1. Trimming took 9 bases from V and 1 from J; bases not matched to a gene: 5. This CDR3 has 13 amino acids. CDR1 and CDR2 from the germline V gene are LNHDA and SQIVND (reference sequence).

The count of this clonotype is one. The chain links TRBV9 to TRBJ1-2; 7 nucleotides line up with TRBD1. The ends lost 0 bases at V and 1 base at J; junction bases unmatched: 6. CDR3 length equals 16 residues. From germline, CDR1 is SGDLS and CDR2 YYNGEE. CDR3 nucleotides: TGTGCCAGCAGCGTAGGGATGGGACAGATTAACTATGGCTACACCTTC. Protein: CASSVGMGQINYGYTF.

This clonotype occurred a few times. CDR3 coding DNA: TGTGCCTGGAGTCCTACAGGAGGCAATCAGCCCCAGCATTTT. It encodes CAWSPTGGNQPQHF. V and J are TRBV30 and TRBJ1-5, with D perhaps matching TRBD1 (5 bases). The length of the CDR3 is 14 residues. Germline V gene data show CDR1 as GTSNPN and CDR2 as SVGIG (reference sequence). The V end lost 2 bases, the J end lost 2 bases, and 10 bases lay between the germline ends.

This clonotype occurred many times. The rearrangement links TRBV20-1 to TRBJ1-3; D is possibly TRBD1 (5 bases). The CDR3 sequence is 13 residues long. Germline values: CDR1 DFQATT, CDR2 SNEGSKA (reference sequence). V lost 5 bases and J 4 bases, leaving 12 bases between the germline ends. The CDR3 reads CSAGDRRGNTIYF. The CDR3 DNA is TGCAGTGCTGGGGACCGACGCGGAAACACCATATATTTT.

This clonotype has just a few counts. The chain recombines TRBV25-1 with TRBJ2-5, with 9 bases identical to TRBD2. The J segment lost 4 bases and the V segment lost 4 bases, leaving 7 bases of the junction unmatched. Germline V lookup: CDR1 MGHDK, CDR2 SYGVNS. CDR3 length equals 15 residues. CDR3 sequence reads: CASSVLAGVVETQYF. DNA for the CDR3: TGTGCCAGCAGTGTTTTAGCGGGAGTGGTAGAGACCCAGTACTTC.

This clonotype was seen many times. The CDR3 DNA sequence: TGCGCCAGCAGCCCGACAGGGTTCGATTCACCCCTCCACTTT. It is translated as CASSPTGFDSPLHF. The chain combines TRBV5-1 with TRBJ1-6, with TRBD1 matching 7 bases. This CDR3 comprises 14 residues. Germline trimming cut 4 bases from V and 8 bases from J; bases unmatched to any gene: 6. Germline assignment: CDR1 SGHRS and CDR2 YFSETQ.

This clonotype was picked up a small number of times. This CDR3 reads CSGRLAGSNTGELFF. DNA for the CDR3: TGCAGCGGACGACTAGCGGGATCGAACACCGGGGAGCTGTTTTTT. The V gene is TRBV29-1, the J gene TRBJ2-2, with 11 bases that match TRBD2. CDR1 is SQVTM, CDR2 ANQGSEA, per germline. J gave up 0 bases and V 7 bases, and 4 bases lay outside the gene matches. This CDR3 spans 15 amino acids.

This clonotype was counted at least ten times. This sequence joins TRBV28 and TRBJ1-6; TRBD1 matches 7 bases. This CDR3 has 16 amino acids. V lost 5 bases to trimming and J lost 10 bases; unmatched junction nucleotides: 14. From germline, CDR1 is MDHEN and CDR2 SYDVKM. The chain's CDR3 is CASSTGQAAAESPLHF. DNA for the CDR3: TGTGCCAGCAGTACTGGACAGGCGGCGGCGGAATCACCCCTCCACTTT.

This clonotype appeared many times. J is TRBJ1-5 and V is TRBV6-5, with a weak D call TRBD1 (5 bases). CDR3 size: 16 residues. V was cut by 2 bases and J by 2 bases, with 13 bases left in between. Germline assignment: CDR1 MNHEY and CDR2 SVGAGI. As DNA, the CDR3 is TGTGCCAGCAGTTACCGCGTGGGGCAGGGCAATCAGCCCCAGCATTTT. The encoded protein is CASSYRVGQGNQPQHF.

This chain uses TRBV28 with TRBJ2-3; D ambiguous. The CDR3 is 14 amino acids. V shed 2 bases and J shed 9 bases, with 15 bases lying between them. Germline assignment: CDR1 MDHEN and CDR2 SYDVKM. CDR3 sequence reads: CASSLGSGRLTQYF. DNA of the CDR3: TGTGCCAGCAGTTTAGGATCCGGCCGCCTAACGCAGTATTTT.

The CDR3 bases are TGCGCCAGCAGCCAAACTCAGGACTTCAATGAAAAACTGTTTTTT. Protein sequence: CASSQTQDFNEKLFF. J is TRBJ1-4 and V is TRBV4-3; D gene ambiguous. Germline-derived CDR1 and CDR2 are LGHNA and YSLEER. This CDR3 spans 15 amino acids. Trimming removed 2 bases from V and 5 bases from J, with 12 bases in between.

This rearrangement joins TRBV5-1 to TRBJ2-7; 7 nucleotides align to TRBD2. CDR1 and CDR2 (germline): SGHRS, YFSETQ. Germline trimming cut 4 bases from V and 7 bases from J; bases unmatched to any gene: 8. This CDR3 spans 13 amino acids. CDR3 protein: CASSPPREEEQYF. For the CDR3, the DNA is TGCGCCAGCAGCCCCCCCCGGGAGGAAGAGCAGTACTTC.

The rearrangement links TRBV7-2 to TRBJ2-1; weak D call: TRBD2 (6 bases). CDR1 and CDR2 from the germline V gene are SGHTA and FQGNSA. Trimming cost V 5 bases and J 1 base, with 12 bases left between them. This CDR3 region has 15 residues. The DNA of the CDR3 is TGTGCCAGCAGCCCCGGGAGTTGGTCCTACAATGAGCAGTTCTTC. Translating it yields CASSPGSWSYNEQFF.

This clonotype was found many times. The V and J genes are TRBV28 and TRBJ1-6, with a possible D match to TRBD1 (5 bases). The V end lost 3 bases, the J end lost 7 bases, and 13 bases lay between the germline ends. The CDR3 is made up of 15 amino acids. Germline-derived CDR1 and CDR2 are MDHEN and SYDVKM. This CDR3 reads CASSFTEGRNSPLHF. The CDR3 DNA follows: TGTGCCAGCAGTTTTACAGAGGGGAGAAATTCACCCCTCCACTTT.

The chain combines TRBV10-3 with TRBJ2-7; possible D gene TRBD2, 5 bases. This CDR3 region has 12 residues. V was shortened by 6 bases and J by 3 bases, with 9 bases between the two germline ends. Germline V gene lookup returns CDR1 ENHRY and CDR2 SYGVKD. The CDR3 loop reads CAIREEDYEQYF. CDR3 coding DNA: TGTGCCATCAGGGAGGAGGACTACGAGCAGTACTTC.

This clonotype was seen at least ten times. The rearrangement uses TRBV6-1 and TRBJ2-7; 11 nucleotides agree with TRBD1. In germline, CDR1 is MNHNS, CDR2 SASEGT. The V gene end was trimmed by 7 bases and the J gene end by 0 bases; junction bases not matched to a gene: 11. There are 17 residues in the CDR3. CDR3 residues: CASTSDRGRTSSYEQYF. The CDR3 bases are TGTGCCAGCACCTCGGACAGGGGGCGAACAAGCTCCTACGAGCAGTACTTC.

This chain links TRBV18 with TRBJ2-7, with 8 bases aligning to TRBD1. The V and J ends lost 3 bases and 0 bases, in that order; junction bases with no gene match: 4. Germline loops: CDR1 KGHSH, CDR2 LQKENI. This CDR3 spans 15 amino acids. CDR3 bases: TGTGCCAGCTCACCCCGACAGGGGATCTCCTACGAGCAGTACTTC. Its translation: CASSPRQGISYEQYF.

The sample holds many counts of this clonotype. The rearrangement uses TRBV28 and TRBJ1-6; D is undetermined. This CDR3 contains 14 residues. CDR1 MDHEN and CDR2 SYDVKM come from the germline V gene. V was cut by 8 bases and J by 10 bases, with 18 bases left in between. The CDR3 nucleotides read TGTGCCAGCCTCCCGGGCCAGTTACCCTCACCCCTCCACTTT. Its protein is CASLPGQLPSPLHF.

This clonotype was seen many times. This chain uses TRBV28 with TRBJ2-2; D perhaps matches TRBD2 (6 bases). V lost 2 bases to trimming and J lost 6 bases, with 10 bases between them. The germline V gene encodes CDR1 MDHEN and CDR2 SYDVKM. The CDR3 extends over 14 amino acids. The DNA of the CDR3 is TGTGCCAGCAGTTTAACGGGGGACGCCGGGGAGCTGTTTTTT. Translating it yields CASSLTGDAGELFF.